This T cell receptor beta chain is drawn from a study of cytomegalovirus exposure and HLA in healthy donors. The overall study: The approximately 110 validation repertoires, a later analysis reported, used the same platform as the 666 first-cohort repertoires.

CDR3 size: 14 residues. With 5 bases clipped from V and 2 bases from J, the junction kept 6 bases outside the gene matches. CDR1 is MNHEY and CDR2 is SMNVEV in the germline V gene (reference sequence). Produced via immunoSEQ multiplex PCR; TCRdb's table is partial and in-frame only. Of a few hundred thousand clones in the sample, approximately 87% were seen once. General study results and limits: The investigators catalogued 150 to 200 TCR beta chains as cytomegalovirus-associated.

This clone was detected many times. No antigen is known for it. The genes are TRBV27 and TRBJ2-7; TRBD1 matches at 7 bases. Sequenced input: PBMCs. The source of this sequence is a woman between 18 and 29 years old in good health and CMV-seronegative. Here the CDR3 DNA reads TGTGCCAGCAGTGGACAGGATACAGCCTACGAGCAGTACTTC. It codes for CASSGQDTAYEQYF.